These 32 T cell receptor beta chains came from one sample sequenced in a study of cytomegalovirus exposure and HLA in healthy donors. It was with 60 Vbeta and 13 Jbeta primers that the PCR ran. The protocol was immunoSEQ multiplex PCR, while the TCRdb copy is restricted to in-frame clones and leaves out a portion. The sample consists of about 160,000 clones, about 80% of them appearing once. What was sequenced was PBMCs. These receptors were obtained from a man aged 25-45 years in good health and CMV-seronegative.

The genes are TRBV7-9 and TRBJ2-7; D might be TRBD1 (6 bases). Germline loops: CDR1 SEHNR, CDR2 FQNEAQ (reference sequence). Trimming left V 0 bases short and J 2 bases short, with 17 bases between. The CDR3 is 17 amino acids. CDR3 region: CASSLAEGQSDTYEQYF. Here the CDR3 DNA reads TGTGCCAGCAGCTTAGCAGAGGGACAAAGCGATACCTACGAGCAGTACTTC.

The chain links TRBV5-6 to TRBJ1-6, with unresolved D. Trimming pared 4 bases from V and 7 bases from J, leaving 12 bases between. Germline CDR1 is SGHDT and CDR2 is YYEEEE. The CDR3 runs to 14 residues. For the CDR3, the DNA is TGTGCCAGCAGCCTTGGGCAGATAAATTCACCCCTCCACTTT. Its translation: CASSLGQINSPLHF.

The rearrangement links TRBV11-3 to TRBJ2-1; 10 nucleotides line up with TRBD2. V shed 5 bases and J 3 bases; nucleotides not matched to a gene: 10. The V gene's germline CDR1 is SGHNT and CDR2 YENEEA. This CDR3 has 17 amino acids. The CDR3 spells CASSPPWSGRGYNEQFF. CDR3 sequence (DNA): TGTGCCAGCAGCCCACCCTGGAGCGGGAGGGGCTACAATGAGCAGTTCTTC.

This clone was observed a few times. The chain is built from TRBV18 and TRBJ1-2, with a weak D call TRBD1 (6 bases). Trimming left V 3 bases short and J 5 bases short, with 10 bases between. CDR3 size: 13 residues. The germline V gene has CDR1 KGHSH and CDR2 LQKENI. The chain's CDR3 is CASSPGQEYGYTF. In DNA form, the CDR3 reads TGTGCCAGCTCACCGGGACAAGAATATGGCTACACCTTC.

This sequence joins TRBV5-4 and TRBJ1-3; D perhaps matches TRBD1 (6 bases). The CDR3 is 14 residues long. V lost 2 bases and J lost 1, with 7 bases in between. CDR1 SGHNT and CDR2 YYREEE come from the germline V gene (reference sequence). The chain's CDR3 is CASSFTGSGNTIYF. DNA for the CDR3: TGTGCCAGCAGCTTCACAGGGTCTGGAAACACCATATATTTT.

This chain joins TRBV7-3 and TRBJ2-7; 8 bases line up with TRBD2. The CDR3 loop spans 14 amino acids. Germline CDR1 is SGHTA and CDR2 is FQGTGA. The J segment lost 4 bases and the V segment lost 6 bases, leaving 8 bases of the junction unmatched. The CDR3 DNA follows: TGTGCCAGCAGTTTCAGCGGGGGAACTTACGAGCAGTACTTC. It codes for CASSFSGGTYEQYF.

In DNA, the CDR3 is TGTGCCAGCAGCGCACAAAGGAGGAACTCCTATAATTCACCCCTCCACTTT. This gives the protein CASSAQRRNSYNSPLHF. V gene TRBV9 combines with J gene TRBJ1-6; D is unclear. Germline CDR1 is SGDLS and CDR2 is YYNGEE. V was clipped by 3 bases and J by 0 bases, with 13 bases between them. The length of the CDR3 is 17 residues. The full variable domain, in which reference TRBV9 and TRBJ1-6 provide the parts outside the CDR3, is DSGVTQTPKHLITATGQRVTLRCSPRSGDLSVYWYQQSLDQGLQFLIQYYNGEERAKGNILERFSAQQFPDLHSELNLSSLELGDSALYFCASSAQRRNSYNSPLHFGNGTRLTVT.

This clone was seen only once. This chain connects TRBV5-5 to TRBJ2-7; no clear D gene. Germline CDR1 reads SGHKS; CDR2 reads YYEKEE (reference sequence). The CDR3 runs 12 residues. Trimming removed 4 bases from V and 4 bases from J, with 9 bases in between. The CDR3 nucleotides are TGTGCCAGCAGCCGGAGTGGTTACGAGCAGTACTTC. Translation gives CASSRSGYEQYF.

The V call is TRBV6-1, the J call TRBJ2-3, with TRBD1 matching over 11 bases. J lost 2 bases, V lost 7 bases, and 5 bases had no gene match. Germline CDR1 reads MNHNS; CDR2 reads SASEGT. The CDR3 is 15 amino acids. CDR3 sequence reads: CASTLGQGDTDTQYF. CDR3 in DNA: TGTGCCAGCACCCTGGGACAGGGGGACACAGATACGCAGTATTTT.

J is TRBJ2-7 and V is TRBV7-2; TRBD1 is a possible D gene (6 bases). Germline V gene sequence: CDR1 SGHTA, CDR2 FQGNSA. The CDR3 runs 14 residues. Trimming cost V 5 bases and J 4 bases, with 15 bases left between them. CDR3 region: CASSREGQDYEQYF. Here the CDR3 DNA reads TGTGCCAGCAGCCGAGAGGGACAAGATTACGAGCAGTACTTC.

V usage is TRBV6-5 and J usage is TRBJ2-7, with 8 bases identical to TRBD1. Germline V CDR1 and CDR2: MNHEY, SVGAGI. This CDR3 spans 14 amino acids. V lost 8 bases to trimming and J lost 5 bases; unmatched junction nucleotides: 11. CDR3 region: CASGYGQGTNEQYF. CDR3 coding DNA: TGTGCCAGCGGATACGGACAGGGAACTAACGAGCAGTACTTC.

The V and J genes are TRBV11-3 and TRBJ2-2, with 10 bases fitting TRBD2. The CDR3 totals 16 residues. Germline CDR1 SGHNT, CDR2 YENEEA. The V gene end was trimmed by 1 base and the J gene end by 4 bases; junction bases not matched to a gene: 3. CDR3 amino acids: CASSLGSGGPTGELFF. The CDR3 coding sequence is TGTGCCAGCAGCTTAGGTAGCGGGGGGCCCACCGGGGAGCTGTTTTTT.

The rearrangement links TRBV12-1 to TRBJ1-5; TRBD1 reflects the table's D call only, with no check against the DNA. TRBV12-1 is noted as a pseudogene. This CDR3 spans 15 amino acids. In nucleotides, the CDR3 is TGTGCCAGCAGCCCGAGGGACAGGGCGAATCAGCCCCAGCATTTT. This gives the protein CASSPRDRANQPQHF.

CDR3 residues: CASARVGGLRAFF. CDR3 sequence (DNA): TGTGCCAGCGCTCGGGTGGGGGGGTTGCGAGCTTTCTTT. The rearrangement uses TRBV5-5 and TRBJ1-1, with D possibly matching TRBD1 (5 bases). This CDR3 comprises 13 residues. V was cut by 7 bases and J by 10 bases, with 20 bases left in between. Per germline, CDR1 SGHKS and CDR2 YYEKEE (reference sequence).

The genes are TRBV5-1 and TRBJ1-1; 10 bases fit TRBD1. The CDR3 is 16 residues long. Germline V gene sequence: CDR1 SGHRS, CDR2 YFSETQ. Germline trimming cut 3 bases from V and 3 bases from J; bases unmatched to any gene: 8. The CDR3 bases are TGCGCCAGCAGCTCAACCGACAGGGGGCGGTACACTGAAGCTTTCTTT. It yields the protein CASSSTDRGRYTEAFF.

Here the CDR3 DNA reads TGTGCCAGCAGTGAATATCGACAGAGCTCCTACAATGAGCAGTTCTTC. This sequence encodes CASSEYRQSSYNEQFF. V usage is TRBV25-1 and J usage is TRBJ2-1; D might be TRBD1 (5 bases). The CDR3 has 16 amino acids. Trimming shortened V by 0 bases and J by 0 bases, and 9 bases separated the two germline ends. From germline, CDR1 is MGHDK and CDR2 SYGVNS.

V gene TRBV27 combines with J gene TRBJ2-7; 12 positions match TRBD1. The CDR3 extends over 17 amino acids. The V gene end was trimmed by 5 bases and the J gene end by 4 bases; junction bases not matched to a gene: 12. CDR1 is MNHEY and CDR2 is SMNVEV in the germline V gene (reference sequence). The CDR3, as DNA: TGTGCCAGCAGTGGACCGGGACAGGGGGCTTTCTCTTACGAGCAGTACTTC. Its translation: CASSGPGQGAFSYEQYF.

The rearrangement joins TRBV10-3 to TRBJ1-5; 8 bases match TRBD1. The length of the CDR3 is 16 residues. CDR1 and CDR2 (germline): ENHRY, SYGVKD. The ends lost 0 bases at V and 4 bases at J; junction bases unmatched: 5. CDR3 bases: TGTGCCATCAGTGAGTCAGCAGGGGGCGGGAATCAGCCCCAGCATTTT. Residues: CAISESAGGGNQPQHF.

V is TRBV7-9 and J is TRBJ2-5; a possible D gene is TRBD1 (7 bases). CDR1 is SEHNR and CDR2 is FQNEAQ in the germline V gene (reference sequence). The V and J ends lost 5 bases and 5 bases respectively, with 18 bases between them. CDR3 length equals 15 residues. The CDR3: CASSVRGEWTETQYF. The CDR3 DNA sequence: TGTGCCAGCAGCGTCAGGGGGGAATGGACGGAGACCCAGTACTTC.

This clone has only one observation. This CDR3 is also generated by other DNA sequences in the sample. The J gene is TRBJ1-1, the V gene TRBV27, with 11 bases identical to TRBD1. Germline trimming cut 3 bases from V and 4 bases from J; bases unmatched to any gene: 1. CDR3 length: 14 residues. Germline CDR1 reads MNHEY; CDR2 reads SMNVEV (reference sequence). DNA of the CDR3: TGTGCCAGCAGTTTTGGGACAGGGGGCACTGAAGCTTTCTTT. This codes for CASSFGTGGTEAFF.

This chain joins TRBV5-8 and TRBJ1-5, with 9 bases lining up with TRBD1. The CDR3 length is 13 residues. V shed 4 bases and J 9 bases; nucleotides not matched to a gene: 5. Germline CDR1 and CDR2: SGHTS and YDEGEE. CDR3 DNA sequence: TGTGCCAGCAGCAAGGGACAGGGCCCGCCCCAGCATTTT. The encoded protein is CASSKGQGPPQHF.

The chain has TRBV10-3 and TRBJ2-1; D is perhaps TRBD1 (6 bases). In germline, CDR1 is ENHRY, CDR2 SYGVKD. V was cut by 3 bases and J by 9 bases, with 12 bases left in between. This CDR3 spans 13 amino acids. The CDR3 reads CAISDGTIGEQFF. CDR3 DNA: TGTGCCATCAGTGATGGGACAATCGGTGAGCAGTTCTTC.

The CDR3 protein is CASSSRTSGPSQETQYF. CDR3 nucleotides: TGTGCCAGCAGCTCGCGGACTAGCGGGCCTTCTCAAGAGACCCAGTACTTC. The rearrangement links TRBV5-5 to TRBJ2-5, with 11 positions matching TRBD2. CDR3 length: 17 residues. The germline V gene has CDR1 SGHKS and CDR2 YYEKEE (reference sequence). Trimming removed 3 bases from V and 2 bases from J; junction bases left unmatched: 9.

V and J are TRBV13 and TRBJ2-1, with 7 positions matching TRBD2. After removal of 4 bases from V and 7 bases from J, the junction contained 10 bases not matched to a gene. From germline, CDR1 is PRHDT and CDR2 FYEKMQ (reference sequence). The CDR3 sequence is 15 residues long. CDR3 sequence (DNA): TGTGCCAGCAGCTGGGGGAGGGCAAGAGGGAATGAGCAGTTCTTC. Encoded protein: CASSWGRARGNEQFF.

The rearrangement uses TRBV27 and TRBJ1-2; a possible D gene is TRBD1 (6 bases). V was pared by 0 bases and J by 5 bases, with 16 bases between. Germline V gives CDR1 MNHEY, CDR2 SMNVEV (reference sequence). The length of the CDR3 is 16 residues. CDR3 sequence (DNA): TGTGCCAGCAGTTTATCCCCACAGGGCTTCGGGTATGGCTACACCTTC. The encoded protein is CASSLSPQGFGYGYTF.

The chain couples TRBV29-1 to TRBJ1-1; D is unresolved. Looked up from germline, CDR1 is SQVTM and CDR2 is ANQGSEA. V was pared by 3 bases and J by 0 bases, with 8 bases between. The CDR3 totals 13 residues. The CDR3 DNA reads as TGCAGCGTTGATTTGCGGCTGAACACTGAAGCTTTCTTT. Its translation is CSVDLRLNTEAFF.

The rearrangement uses TRBV2 and TRBJ2-7, with 10 bases identical to TRBD1. The germline gives CDR1 SNHLY, CDR2 FYNNEI. The CDR3 spans 16 residues. Trimming took 6 bases from V and 4 from J; bases not matched to a gene: 12. CDR3 in amino acids: CASSKQGTGDFYEQYF. The DNA of the CDR3 is TGTGCCAGCAGCAAACAGGGGACAGGGGATTTTTACGAGCAGTACTTC.

The gene calls are TRBV15 and TRBJ1-5; perhaps TRBD1 as D (5 bases). This CDR3 is 15 amino acids long. Trimming took 0 bases from V and 6 from J, leaving 12 bases between them. From germline, CDR1 is LNHNV and CDR2 YYDKDF (reference sequence). Here the CDR3 DNA reads TGTGCCACCAGCAGAGATCTGGGGGGTGGTCAGCCCCAGCATTTT. Protein sequence: CATSRDLGGGQPQHF.

The V call is TRBV7-2, the J call TRBJ1-5, with D perhaps TRBD1 (5 bases). CDR1 and CDR2 (germline): SGHTA, FQGNSA. The CDR3 sequence is 14 residues long. V lost 3 bases, J lost 11 bases, and 17 bases lay in between. In nucleotides, the CDR3 is TGTGCCAGCAGCTTCCTAACCACAGGAGCAGCCCAGCATTTT. Protein: CASSFLTTGAAQHF. The whole variable domain, remainder taken from reference TRBV7-2 and TRBJ1-5, is GAGVSQSPSNKVTEKGKDVELRCDPISGHTALYWYRQSLGQGLEFLIYFQGNSAPDKSGLPSDRFSAERTGGSVSTLTIQRTQQEDSAVYLCASSFLTTGAAQHFGDGTRLSIL.

This clone was seen just once. The V gene is TRBV27, the J gene TRBJ2-7; 9 positions agree with TRBD1. J was trimmed by 6 bases and V by 7 bases; bases with no gene match: 7. Germline CDR1 is MNHEY and CDR2 is SMNVEV (reference sequence). The CDR3 runs 13 residues. This CDR3 reads CASTPGQGTEQYF. In nucleotides, the CDR3 is TGTGCCAGCACCCCGGGACAGGGAACCGAGCAGTACTTC.

This clone was seen only a few times. The rearrangement uses TRBV9 and TRBJ2-5, with D possibly TRBD1 on 5 matching bases. CDR3 size: 17 residues. Trimming shortened V by 0 bases and J by 4 bases, and 19 bases separated the two germline ends. Germline CDR1 reads SGDLS; CDR2 reads YYNGEE. The CDR3 is CASSVGWNVLRGETQYF. CDR3 sequence (DNA): TGTGCCAGCAGCGTAGGGTGGAATGTCTTAAGGGGAGAGACCCAGTACTTC.

This sequence joins TRBV4-3 and TRBJ2-7, with 13 bases aligning to TRBD2. Per germline, CDR1 LGHNA and CDR2 YSLEER. Trimming cost V 3 bases and J 2 bases; bases outside gene matches: 1. The CDR3 contains 15 residues. The DNA for the CDR3 is TGCGCCAGCAGCCAGGGGACTAGCGGGACCTACGAGCAGTACTTC. This translates into CASSQGTSGTYEQYF.